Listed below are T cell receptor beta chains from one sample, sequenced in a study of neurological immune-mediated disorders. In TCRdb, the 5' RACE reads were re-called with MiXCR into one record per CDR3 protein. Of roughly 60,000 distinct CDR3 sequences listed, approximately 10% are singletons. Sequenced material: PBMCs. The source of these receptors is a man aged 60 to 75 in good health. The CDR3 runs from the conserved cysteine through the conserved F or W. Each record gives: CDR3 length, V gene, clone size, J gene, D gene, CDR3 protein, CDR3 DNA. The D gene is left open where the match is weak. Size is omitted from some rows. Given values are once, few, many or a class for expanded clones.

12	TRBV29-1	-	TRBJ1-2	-	CSVEEFSYGYTF	TGCAGCGTTGAAGAATTTAGCTATGGCTACACCTTC
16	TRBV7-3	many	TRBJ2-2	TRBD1	CASSPSGTGFIGELFF	TGTGCCAGCAGCCCATCGGGGACAGGGTTTATCGGGGAGCTGTTTTTT
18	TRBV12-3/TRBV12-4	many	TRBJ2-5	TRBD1	CASSRQGRGLLGQETQYF	TGTGCCAGCAGTCGACAGGGTAGGGGGCTCCTTGGGCAAGAGACCCAGTACTTC
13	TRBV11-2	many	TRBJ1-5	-	CASIPGGNQPQHF	TGTGCCAGCATCCCCGGGGGGAATCAGCCCCAGCATTTT
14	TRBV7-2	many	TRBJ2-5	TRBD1	CASSRTGGGEIQYF	TGTGCCAGCAGCAGGACAGGGGGGGGGGAGATCCAGTACTTC
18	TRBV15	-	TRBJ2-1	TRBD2	CATSRPGTSGGHNNEQFF	TGTGCCACCAGCAGACCTGGGACTAGCGGGGGCCATAACAATGAGCAGTTCTTC
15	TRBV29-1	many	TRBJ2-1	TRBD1	CSVDRGTGGRGEQFF	TGCAGCGTTGATCGGGGGACAGGGGGAAGGGGTGAGCAGTTCTTC
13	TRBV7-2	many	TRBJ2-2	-	CASSSTSAGELFF	TGTGCCAGCAGCTCCACGTCGGCCGGGGAGCTGTTTTTT
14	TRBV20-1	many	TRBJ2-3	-	CSASRQKRTDTQYF	TGCAGTGCTAGCCGGCAGAAACGCACAGATACGCAGTATTTT
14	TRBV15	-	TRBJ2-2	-	CATSRQLGTGELFF	TGTGCCACCAGCAGACAACTAGGCACCGGGGAGCTGTTTTTT
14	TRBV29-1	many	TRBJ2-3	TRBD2	CSVRRGISTDTQYF	TGCAGCGTTAGGCGGGGGATTAGCACAGATACGCAGTATTTT
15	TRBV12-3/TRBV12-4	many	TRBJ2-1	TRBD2	CASSLLAGSYNEQFF	TGTGCCAGCAGTTTACTAGCGGGGTCCTACAATGAGCAGTTCTTC
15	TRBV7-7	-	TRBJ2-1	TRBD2	CASSQGTSGGNEQFF	TGTGCCAGCAGCCAGGGGACTAGCGGGGGCAATGAGCAGTTCTTC
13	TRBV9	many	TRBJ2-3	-	CASSATTTDTQYF	TGTGCCAGCAGCGCGACTACCACAGATACGCAGTATTTT
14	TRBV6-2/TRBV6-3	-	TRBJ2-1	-	CASSPLGPYNEQFF	TGTGCCAGCAGCCCCCTAGGACCCTACAATGAGCAGTTCTTC
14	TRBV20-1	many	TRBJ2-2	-	CSAPGPLTAGELFF	TGCAGTGCTCCGGGCCCCTTGACGGCCGGGGAGCTGTTTTTT
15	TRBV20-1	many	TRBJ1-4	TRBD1	CSVLGQGGGPEKLFF	TGCAGTGTCCTCGGACAGGGCGGGGGTCCTGAAAAACTGTTTTTT
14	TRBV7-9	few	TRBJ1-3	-	CASSLRGAGNTIYF	TGTGCCAGCAGCTTAAGAGGGGCTGGAAACACCATATATTTT
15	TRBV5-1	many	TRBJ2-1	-	CASSLEDSGYNEQFF	TGCGCCAGCAGCTTGGAGGATAGCGGCTACAATGAGCAGTTCTTC
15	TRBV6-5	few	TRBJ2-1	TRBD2	CASSLDGGGYNEQFF	TGTGCCAGCAGCCTCGACGGCGGGGGCTACAATGAGCAGTTCTTC
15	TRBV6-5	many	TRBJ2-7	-	CASSYSRTSAEGMYF	TGTGCCAGCAGTTACTCGCGGACATCGGCGGAGGGCATGTACTTC
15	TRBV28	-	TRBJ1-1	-	CASSTPGAMNTEAFF	TGTGCCAGCAGTACCCCAGGTGCCATGAACACTGAAGCTTTCTTT
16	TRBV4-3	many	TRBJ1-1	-	CASSHVGARRRPEAFF	TGCGCCAGCAGCCATGTAGGTGCCCGGAGGCGCCCTGAAGCTTTCTTT
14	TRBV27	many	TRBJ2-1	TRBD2	CASNSGGVRNEQFF	TGTGCCAGCAATAGCGGGGGGGTAAGGAATGAGCAGTTCTTC
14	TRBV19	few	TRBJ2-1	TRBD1	CASSLDRGPDEQFF	TGTGCCAGTAGCCTAGACAGGGGGCCGGATGAGCAGTTCTTC
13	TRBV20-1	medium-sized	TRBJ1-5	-	CSASPDSNQPQHF	TGCAGTGCTAGCCCAGACAGCAATCAGCCCCAGCATTTT
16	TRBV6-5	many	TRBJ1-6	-	CASSYEGGSSNSPLHF	TGTGCCAGCAGTTACGAAGGAGGGTCTAGTAATTCACCCCTCCACTTT
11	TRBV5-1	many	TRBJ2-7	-	CASRGDWEQYF	TGCGCCAGCAGAGGGGACTGGGAGCAGTACTTC
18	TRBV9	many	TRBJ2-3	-	CASSVAPAGLPGTDTQYF	TGTGCCAGCAGCGTAGCTCCCGCAGGGCTCCCGGGCACAGATACGCAGTATTTT
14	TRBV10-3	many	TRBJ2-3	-	CAISESTGTDTQYF	TGTGCCATCAGTGAGTCTACAGGGACAGATACGCAGTATTTT
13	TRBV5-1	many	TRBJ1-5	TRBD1	CASSPTGSQPQHF	TGCGCCAGCAGCCCGACAGGGAGTCAGCCCCAGCATTTT
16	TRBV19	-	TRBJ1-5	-	CASSRFVGASNQPQHF	TGTGCCAGTAGTAGATTCGTGGGGGCTAGCAATCAGCCCCAGCATTTT
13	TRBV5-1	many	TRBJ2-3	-	CASSPGPIDTQYF	TGCGCCAGCAGCCCGGGTCCAATAGATACGCAGTATTTT
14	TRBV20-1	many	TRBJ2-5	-	CSASLQAGQETQYF	TGCAGTGCTAGTCTCCAGGCGGGCCAAGAGACCCAGTACTTC
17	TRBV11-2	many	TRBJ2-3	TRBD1	CASSLGGGTGGTDTQYF	TGTGCCAGCAGCTTGGGGGGAGGGACAGGGGGAACAGATACGCAGTATTTT
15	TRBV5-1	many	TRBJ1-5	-	CASSYGDSPDQPQHF	TGCGCCAGCAGCTACGGGGACTCACCTGATCAGCCCCAGCATTTT
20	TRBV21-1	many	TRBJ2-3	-	CASSNPLTSGIRQGTDTQYF	TGTGCCAGCAGCAACCCCCTGACTAGCGGGATACGACAGGGCACAGATACGCAGTATTTT
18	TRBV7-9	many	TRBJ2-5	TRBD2	CASSSPDRLAGGGETQYF	TGTGCCAGCAGCTCCCCGGATCGACTAGCGGGGGGTGGTGAGACCCAGTACTTC
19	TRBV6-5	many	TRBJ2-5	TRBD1	CASSYSVRPGQGRGETQYF	TGTGCCAGCAGTTACTCAGTTCGTCCGGGACAGGGACGAGGAGAGACCCAGTACTTC
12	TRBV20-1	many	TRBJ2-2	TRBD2	CSASGGAGELFF	TGCAGTGCTAGCGGGGGGGCCGGGGAGCTGTTTTTT